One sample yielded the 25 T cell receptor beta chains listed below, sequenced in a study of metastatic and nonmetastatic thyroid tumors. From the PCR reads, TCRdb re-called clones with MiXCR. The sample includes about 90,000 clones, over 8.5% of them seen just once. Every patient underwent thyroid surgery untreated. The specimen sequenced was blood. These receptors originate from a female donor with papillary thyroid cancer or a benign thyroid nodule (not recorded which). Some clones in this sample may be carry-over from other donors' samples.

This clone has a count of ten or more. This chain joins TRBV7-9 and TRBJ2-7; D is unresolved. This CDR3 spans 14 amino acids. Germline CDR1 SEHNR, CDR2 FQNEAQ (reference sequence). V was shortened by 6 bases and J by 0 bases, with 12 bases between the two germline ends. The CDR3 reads CASRAITTSYEQYF. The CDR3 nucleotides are TGTGCCAGCAGGGCGATTACAACCTCCTACGAGCAGTACTTC.

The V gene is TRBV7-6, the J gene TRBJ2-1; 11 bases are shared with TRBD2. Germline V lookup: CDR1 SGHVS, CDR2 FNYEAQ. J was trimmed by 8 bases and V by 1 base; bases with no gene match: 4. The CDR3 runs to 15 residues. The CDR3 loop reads CASSLVSGGAYEQFF. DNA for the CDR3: TGTGCCAGCAGCTTAGTTAGCGGGGGGGCCTATGAGCAGTTCTTC.

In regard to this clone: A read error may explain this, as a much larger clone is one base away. The DNA for the CDR3 is TGTGCCAGCAGACCGGGACAGGTGTCTAGCACAGATACGCAGTATTTT. As protein: CASRPGQVSSTDTQYF. V and J are TRBV6-1 and TRBJ2-3; 8 nucleotides match TRBD1. The CDR3 runs 16 residues. Germline V gene sequence: CDR1 MNHNS, CDR2 SASEGT. The V gene end was trimmed by 6 bases and the J gene end by 0 bases; junction bases not matched to a gene: 8.

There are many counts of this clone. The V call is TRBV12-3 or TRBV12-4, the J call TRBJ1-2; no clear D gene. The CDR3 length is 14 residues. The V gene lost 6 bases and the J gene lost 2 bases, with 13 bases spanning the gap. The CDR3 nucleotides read TGTGCCAGCAGCCCTCGGGCCAGAAACTATGGCTACACCTTC. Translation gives CASSPRARNYGYTF.

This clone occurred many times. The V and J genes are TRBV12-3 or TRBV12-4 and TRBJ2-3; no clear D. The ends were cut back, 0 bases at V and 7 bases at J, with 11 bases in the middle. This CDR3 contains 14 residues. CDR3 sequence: CASSLAGGENTQYF. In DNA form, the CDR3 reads TGTGCCAGCAGTTTAGCTGGCGGAGAAAATACGCAGTATTTT.

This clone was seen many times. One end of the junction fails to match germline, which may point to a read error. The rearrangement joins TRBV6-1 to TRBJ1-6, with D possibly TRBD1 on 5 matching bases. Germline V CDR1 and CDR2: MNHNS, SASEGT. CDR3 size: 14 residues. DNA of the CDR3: TGTGCCAGCAGAGAAGATAAGGGGAATTCACCCCTCCACTTT. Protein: CASREDKGNSPLHF.

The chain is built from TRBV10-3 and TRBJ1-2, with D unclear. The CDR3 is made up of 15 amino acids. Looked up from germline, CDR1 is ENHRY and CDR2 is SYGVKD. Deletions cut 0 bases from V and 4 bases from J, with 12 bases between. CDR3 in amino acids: CAISESQSAFYGYTF. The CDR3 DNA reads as TGTGCCATCAGTGAGTCCCAGTCGGCTTTCTATGGCTACACCTTC.

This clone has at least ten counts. The CDR3 loop is CASSQKVGGGTDTQYF. Here the CDR3 DNA reads TGTGCCAGCAGCCAGAAGGTAGGGGGGGGCACAGATACGCAGTATTTT. The chain links TRBV3-1 to TRBJ2-3, with D perhaps TRBD2 (7 bases). The CDR3 spans 16 residues. CDR1 is LGHDT and CDR2 is YNNKEL in the germline V gene (reference sequence). The V end was cut by 3 bases, the J end by 1 base, with 14 bases between.

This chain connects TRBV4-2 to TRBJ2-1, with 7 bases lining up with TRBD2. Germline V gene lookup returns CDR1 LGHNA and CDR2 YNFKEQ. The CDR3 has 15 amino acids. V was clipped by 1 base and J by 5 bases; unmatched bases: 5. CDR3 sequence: CASSQVSSGNNEQFF. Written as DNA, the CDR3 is TGTGCCAGCAGCCAAGTGTCTAGCGGCAACAATGAGCAGTTCTTC.

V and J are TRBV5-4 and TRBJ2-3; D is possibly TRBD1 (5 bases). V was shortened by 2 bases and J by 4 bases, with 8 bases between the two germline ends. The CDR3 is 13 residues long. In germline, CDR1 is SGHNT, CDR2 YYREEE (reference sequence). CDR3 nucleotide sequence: TGTGCCAGCAGCTTCAGGGTACCAGATACGCAGTATTTT. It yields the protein CASSFRVPDTQYF.

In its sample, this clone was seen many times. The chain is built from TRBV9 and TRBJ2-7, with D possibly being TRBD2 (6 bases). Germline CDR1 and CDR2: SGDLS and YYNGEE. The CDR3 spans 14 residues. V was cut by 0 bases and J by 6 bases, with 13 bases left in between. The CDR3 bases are TGTGCCAGCAGCGTAGAGGAGGGAACGGTCGAGCAGTACTTC. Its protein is CASSVEEGTVEQYF.

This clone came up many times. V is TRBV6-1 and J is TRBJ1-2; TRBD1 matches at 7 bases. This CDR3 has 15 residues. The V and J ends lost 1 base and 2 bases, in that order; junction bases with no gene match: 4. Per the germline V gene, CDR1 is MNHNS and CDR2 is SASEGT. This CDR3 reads CASSEDRGDNYGYTF. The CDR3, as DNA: TGTGCCAGCAGTGAAGACAGGGGTGACAACTATGGCTACACCTTC.

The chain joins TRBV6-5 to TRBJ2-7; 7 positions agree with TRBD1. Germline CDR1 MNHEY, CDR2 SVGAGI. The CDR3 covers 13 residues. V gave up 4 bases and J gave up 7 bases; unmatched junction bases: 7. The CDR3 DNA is TGTGCCAGCAGTTCCGGGGACAGCCAGGAGCAGTACGTC. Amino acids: CASSSGDSQEQYV.

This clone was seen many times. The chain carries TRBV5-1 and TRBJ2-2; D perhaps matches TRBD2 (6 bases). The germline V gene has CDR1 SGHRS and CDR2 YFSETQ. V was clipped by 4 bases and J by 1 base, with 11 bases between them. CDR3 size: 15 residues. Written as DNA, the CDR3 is TGCGCCAGCAGCGGAGGGAACGGGAACACCGGGGAGCTGTTTTTT. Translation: CASSGGNGNTGELFF.

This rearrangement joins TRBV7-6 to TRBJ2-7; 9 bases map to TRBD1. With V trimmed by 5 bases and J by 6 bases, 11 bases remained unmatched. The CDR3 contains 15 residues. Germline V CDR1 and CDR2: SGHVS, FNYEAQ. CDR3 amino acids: CASSRGRDRVGEQYF. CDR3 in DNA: TGTGCCAGCAGCCGCGGCCGGGACAGGGTCGGCGAGCAGTACTTC.

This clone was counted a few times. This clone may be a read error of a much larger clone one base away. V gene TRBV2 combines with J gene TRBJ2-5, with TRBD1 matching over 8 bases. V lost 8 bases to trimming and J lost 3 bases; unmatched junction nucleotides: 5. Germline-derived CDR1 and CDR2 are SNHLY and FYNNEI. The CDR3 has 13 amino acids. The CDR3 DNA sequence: TGTGCCAGCGAGGGGACAGGTAAAGAGACCCAGTACTTC. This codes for CASEGTGKETQYF.

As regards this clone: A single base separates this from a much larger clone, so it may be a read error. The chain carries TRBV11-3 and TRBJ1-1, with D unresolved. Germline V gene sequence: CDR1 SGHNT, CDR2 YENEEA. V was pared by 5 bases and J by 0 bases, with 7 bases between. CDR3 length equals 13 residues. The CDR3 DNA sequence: TGTGCCAGCAGCCGGCGAATGAACACTGAAGCTTTCTTT. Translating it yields CASSRRMNTEAFF.

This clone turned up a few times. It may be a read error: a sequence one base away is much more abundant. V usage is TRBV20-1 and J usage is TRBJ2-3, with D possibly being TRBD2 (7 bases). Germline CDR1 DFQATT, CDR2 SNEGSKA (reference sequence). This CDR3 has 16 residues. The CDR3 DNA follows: TGCAGTGCTACCAACAGGGAGCGGGGATACACAGATACGCAGTGTTTT. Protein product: CSATNRERGYTDTQCF.

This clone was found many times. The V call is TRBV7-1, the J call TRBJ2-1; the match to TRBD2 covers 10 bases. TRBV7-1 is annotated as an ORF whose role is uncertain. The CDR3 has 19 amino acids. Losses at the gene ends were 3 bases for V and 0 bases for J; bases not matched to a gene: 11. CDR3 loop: CASSSRASGGKSSYNEQFF. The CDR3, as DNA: TGTGCCAGCAGCTCCAGGGCTAGCGGGGGTAAGAGCTCCTACAATGAGCAGTTCTTC.

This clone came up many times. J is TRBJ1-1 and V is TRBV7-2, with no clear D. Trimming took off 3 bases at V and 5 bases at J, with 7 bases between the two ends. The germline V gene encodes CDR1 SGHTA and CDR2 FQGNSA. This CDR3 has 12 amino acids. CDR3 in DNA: TGTGCCAGCAGCTTTCTAAGGACTGAAGCTTTCTTT. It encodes CASSFLRTEAFF.

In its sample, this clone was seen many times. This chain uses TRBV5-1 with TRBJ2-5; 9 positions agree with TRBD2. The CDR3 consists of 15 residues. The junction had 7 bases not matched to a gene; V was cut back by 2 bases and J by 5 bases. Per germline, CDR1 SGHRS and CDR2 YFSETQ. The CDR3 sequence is CASSLSGGNLETQYF. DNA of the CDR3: TGCGCCAGCAGCTTAAGCGGGGGGAACCTGGAGACCCAGTACTTC. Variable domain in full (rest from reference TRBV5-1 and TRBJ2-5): KAGVTQTPRYLIKTRGQQVTLSCSPISGHRSVSWYQQTPGQGLQFLFEYFSETQRNKGNFPGRFSGRQFSNSRSEMNVSTLELGDSALYLCASSLSGGNLETQYFGPGTRLLVL.

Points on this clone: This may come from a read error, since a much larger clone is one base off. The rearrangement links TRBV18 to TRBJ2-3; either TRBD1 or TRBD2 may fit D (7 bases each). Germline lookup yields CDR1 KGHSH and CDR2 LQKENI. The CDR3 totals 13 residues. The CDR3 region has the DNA TGTGCCCGCTCAGGGGGGGGCACAGATACGCAGTATTTT. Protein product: CARSGGGTDTQYF.

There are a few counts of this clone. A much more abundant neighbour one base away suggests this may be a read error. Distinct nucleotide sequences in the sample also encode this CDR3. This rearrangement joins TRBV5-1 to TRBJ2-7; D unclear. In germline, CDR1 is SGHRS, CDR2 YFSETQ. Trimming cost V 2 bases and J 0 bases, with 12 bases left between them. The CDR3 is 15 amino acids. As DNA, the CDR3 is TGCGCCAGCAGCTTCGGGCAGGAACGCTCCTACGAGCAGTACTTC. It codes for CASSFGQERSYEQYF.

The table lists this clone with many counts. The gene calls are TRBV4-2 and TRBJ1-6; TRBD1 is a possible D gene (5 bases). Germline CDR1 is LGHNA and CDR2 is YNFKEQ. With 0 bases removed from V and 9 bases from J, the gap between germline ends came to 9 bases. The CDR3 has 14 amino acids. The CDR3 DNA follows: TGTGCCAGCAGCCAAGACAGGGTAACTTCACCCCTCCACTTT. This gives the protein CASSQDRVTSPLHF.

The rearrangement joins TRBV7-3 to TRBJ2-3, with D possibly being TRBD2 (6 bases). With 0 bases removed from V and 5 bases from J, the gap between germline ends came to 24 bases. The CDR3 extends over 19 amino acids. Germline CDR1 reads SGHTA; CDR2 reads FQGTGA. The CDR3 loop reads CASSLTREACGGIIDTQYF. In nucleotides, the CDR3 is TGTGCCAGCAGCTTAACTCGGGAAGCGTGTGGGGGGATCATAGATACGCAGTATTTT.